These T cell receptor beta chains were read from a single sample in a study of shared clonotypes between healthy human individuals. Generated by immunoSEQ multiplex PCR, the TCRdb table keeps only in-frame clones and is missing some. This sample has 450,000 to 600,000 clones, with 70% to 80% found just once. The specimen was PBMCs. These receptors were collected from a woman between 40 and 50 years old in good health. Some clones in this sample may be carry-over from other donors' samples. The CDR3 runs from the conserved cysteine through the conserved F or W. A D gene is named only where the DNA matches it firmly. Rows give clone size only sometimes, using once, few, many, or a class for an expanded clone.

TRBJ2-7 | TRBD2 | TRBV6-5 | NA | TGTGCCAGCAGTTCAGGACTAGCGGGAGGCGAGCAGTACTTC | CASSSGLAGGEQYF
TRBJ2-7 | TRBD1 | TRBV11-2 | NA | TGTGCCAGCAGATACCCGGGACAGGGGACCTACGAGCAGTACTTC | CASRYPGQGTYEQYF
TRBJ2-1 | TRBD2 | TRBV9 | NA | TGTGCCAGCGGGGGCCCCGGGAAAGCGGGAGAGGGGAAGATAACCTACAATGAGCAGTTCTTC | CASGGPGKAGEGKITYNEQFF
TRBJ2-3 | TRBD2 | TRBV5-1 | NA | TGCGCCAGCAGCTTCTTAGCGGGGACAGATACGCAGTATTTT | CASSFLAGTDTQYF
TRBJ2-2 | NA | TRBV30 | NA | TGTGCCTGGAGTGAGGGATCGCCCGGGGAGCTGTTTTTT | CAWSEGSPGELFF
TRBJ1-1 | NA | TRBV6-5 | few | TGTGCCAGCAGGTACAGGGTACGGGCTGAAGCTTTCTTT | CASRYRVRAEAFF
TRBJ2-5 | TRBD2 | TRBV7-2 | NA | TGTGCCAGCAGACTAGCGGGAGGCCAGACCCAGTACTTC | CASRLAGGQTQYF
TRBJ2-5 | NA | TRBV19 | NA | TGTGCCACTGGAGGGACGCGAGGTCAAGAGACCCAGTACTTC | CATGGTRGQETQYF
TRBJ1-2 | NA | TRBV19 | few | TGTGCCAGTAGCCCGTACGGAGACTATGGCTACACCTTC | CASSPYGDYGYTF
TRBJ1-1 | NA | TRBV30 | many | TGTGCCTGGAGTGTACCCGCCCAACCTGAAGCTTTCTTT | CAWSVPAQPEAFF
TRBJ2-1 | NA | TRBV11-2 | NA | TGTGCCAGCAGCTTAGTAGGGTACAATGAGCAGTTCTTC | CASSLVGYNEQFF
TRBJ1-5 | NA | TRBV2 | NA | TGTGCCAGCATAAGTGACATCAATCAGCCCCAGCATTTT | CASISDINQPQHF
TRBJ2-3 | TRBD2 | TRBV6-4 | NA | TGTGCCAGCAGTGACAGCGGGAGTTCAACAGATACGCAGTATTTT | CASSDSGSSTDTQYF
TRBJ1-2 | NA | TRBV9 | many | TGTGCCAGCAGCGTAGAGCCGACAGCTTTTAACTACACCTTC | CASSVEPTAFNYTF
TRBJ2-3 | NA | TRBV18 | NA | TGTGCCAGCTCACCGGTTGGACAGATCATCACAGATACGCAGTATTTT | CASSPVGQIITDTQYF
TRBJ2-1 | TRBD2 | TRBV5-4 | NA | TGTGCCAGCAGCTCAAGGACTAGCGGGAGTAATGAGCAGTTCTTC | CASSSRTSGSNEQFF
TRBJ1-4 | NA | TRBV18 | few | TGTGCCAGCTCGCCGAATACAGGAACTAATGAAAAACTGTTTTTT | CASSPNTGTNEKLFF
TRBJ1-1 | TRBD1 | TRBV7-9 | NA | TGTGCCAGCAGCTCTTTCAGGGGGCATGGCACTGAAGCTTTCTTT | CASSSFRGHGTEAFF
TRBJ2-7 | NA | TRBV25-1 | NA | TGTGCCAGCAGTGAGCACCGGGACCACTTACCCGAGCAGTACTTC | CASSEHRDHLPEQYF
TRBJ1-1 | NA | TRBV6-1 | few | TGTGCCAGCAGTACGAGGGAGGGAGGGAACACTGAAGCTTTCTTT | CASSTREGGNTEAFF
TRBJ1-4 | NA | TRBV11-3 | NA | TGTGCCGACGGACAGCCTAATGAAAAACTGTTTTTT | CADGQPNEKLFF
TRBJ2-1 | TRBD2 | TRBV5-8 | NA | TGTGCCAGCAGCTTGGTGTCTAGCGGGTTCTCCTACAATGAGCAGTTCTTC | CASSLVSSGFSYNEQFF
TRBJ2-5 | NA | TRBV29-1 | NA | TGCAGCGTTGTCTTCAGGGGCGAGACCCAGTACTTC | CSVVFRGETQYF
TRBJ2-5 | NA | TRBV6-6 | NA | TGTGCCAGCAGTTACAGGGTGGGGGAGACCCAGTACTTC | CASSYRVGETQYF
TRBJ2-5 | NA | TRBV25-1 | NA | TGTGCCAGCAGTGAATTGTCAGGGAGGGAGACCCAGTACTTC | CASSELSGRETQYF
TRBJ2-1 | NA | TRBV7-2 | NA | TGTGCCAGCAGCTTAGCGCCCCCCGGCCCCTACAATGAGCAGTTCTTC | CASSLAPPGPYNEQFF
TRBJ2-1 | TRBD2 | TRBV29-1 | NA | TGCAGCGTTGCACCCACTAGCGGGATGATCAATGAGCAGTTCTTC | CSVAPTSGMINEQFF
TRBJ2-5 | NA | TRBV7-3 | NA | TGTGCCAGCAGCTTGGGGAGGACGGGAGAGACCCAGTACTTC | CASSLGRTGETQYF
TRBJ2-1 | TRBD1 | TRBV6-1 | once | TGTGCCACCAGTCCGGGACAGGGTGGGAATGAGCAGTTCTTC | CATSPGQGGNEQFF
TRBJ1-5 | NA | TRBV30 | NA | TGTGCCTGGGGGGTCGGTCCTAATCAGCCCCAGCATTTT | CAWGVGPNQPQHF
TRBJ2-7 | NA | TRBV6-5 | NA | TGTGCCAGCAGTTACGGCGGCGAGCAGTACTTC | CASSYGGEQYF
TRBJ1-4 | NA | TRBV9 | NA | TGTGCCAGCAGCACACAGGGTTTCGGCGAAAAACTGTTTTTT | CASSTQGFGEKLFF
TRBJ1-2 | NA | TRBV10-2 | few | TGCGCCAGCCTACTCGAAATAGCAGGGGTAAACGGCTACACCTTC | CASLLEIAGVNGYTF
TRBJ2-1 | TRBD2 | TRBV9 | NA | TGTGCCAGCAGCGTAGGGGGGACTAGCGGTAACAATGAGCAGTTCTTC | CASSVGGTSGNNEQFF
TRBJ2-2 | NA | TRBV30 | NA | TGTGCCTGGAGTACCACCACCGGGGAGCTGTTTTTT | CAWSTTTGELFF
TRBJ1-2 | NA | TRBV30 | NA | TGTGCCTGGACCCGAGAGGGCCTCTATGGCTACACCTTC | CAWTREGLYGYTF
TRBJ2-2 | TRBD2 | TRBV27 | NA | TGTGCCAGCATGCCAAGCGGGAGGGTTGACACCGGGGAGCTGTTTTTT | CASMPSGRVDTGELFF
TRBJ2-1 | TRBD1 | TRBV7-9 | few | TGTGCCAGCAGCTTAGACAGGGGCTACAATGAGCAGTTCTTC | CASSLDRGYNEQFF
TRBJ2-1 | NA | TRBV5-8 | NA | TGTGCCAGCAGCGTGGAAGTGTCTAGCTCCTACAATGAGCAGTTCTTC | CASSVEVSSSYNEQFF
TRBJ2-7 | TRBD2 | TRBV9 | NA | TGTGCCAGCAGCGTGACTAGCGGGAGTACCTACGAGCAGTACTTC | CASSVTSGSTYEQYF
TRBJ1-4 | NA | TRBV5-1 | few | TGCGCCAGCAGCTTAGTCCCGGCAAATGAAAAACTGTTTTTT | CASSLVPANEKLFF
TRBJ2-3 | NA | TRBV15 | NA | TGTGCCACCAGCAGGGGGTTGGAAACAGATACGCAGTATTTT | CATSRGLETDTQYF
TRBJ1-1 | NA | TRBV18 | NA | TGTGCCAGCTCAACCCAGGGGCCCATGAACACTGAAGCTTTCTTT | CASSTQGPMNTEAFF
TRBJ1-3 | NA | TRBV11-3 | few | TGTGCCAGCAGCTTGGGTCCGAGGGATTTT | CASSLGPRDF
TRBJ1-5 | NA | TRBV30 | NA | TGTGCCTGGAGAATGGTCAGGGGCCCTCAGCCCCAGCATTTT | CAWRMVRGPQPQHF
TRBJ2-2 | TRBD2 | TRBV27 | NA | TGTGCCAGCAGTTTATCTATGGTAGCGGGAGATACCGGGGAGCTGTTTTTT | CASSLSMVAGDTGELFF
TRBJ2-5 | NA | TRBV5-6 | NA | TGTGCCAGCAGCACCGGGGGACACCATGGGCCGACCCAGTACTTC | CASSTGGHHGPTQYF
TRBJ1-1 | TRBD1 | TRBV19 | NA | TGTGCCAGTAGTATGCGGACAGGGGGAGTGGGTAACGCTGAAGCTTTCTTT | CASSMRTGGVGNAEAFF
TRBJ1-5 | NA | TRBV11-2 | NA | TGTGCCAGCAGCTTTTCAGGGCATAGCAATCAGCCCCAGCATTTT | CASSFSGHSNQPQHF
TRBJ1-1 | TRBD1 | TRBV9 | NA | TGTGCCAGCAGCGAGCAGGGGGGTAAGACTGAAGCTTTCTTT | CASSEQGGKTEAFF
TRBJ2-3 | NA | TRBV5-6 | NA | TGTGCCAGCAGCTTAGGTTCTGGGAGAATTACGCAGTATTTT | CASSLGSGRITQYF
TRBJ2-7 | NA | TRBV7-3 | NA | TGTGCCAGCAGCTTAACCCCGGGACCGGGCTACGAGCAGTACTTC | CASSLTPGPGYEQYF
TRBJ1-1 | TRBD1 | TRBV5-8 | many | TGTGCCAGCAGCTTGGGGGACAGGGGGCCGATGAACACTGAAGCTTTCTTT | CASSLGDRGPMNTEAFF
TRBJ2-3 | NA | TRBV9 | NA | TGTGCCAGCAGCTCCCTAGCTGCAGATACGCAGTATTTT | CASSSLAADTQYF
TRBJ2-1 | NA | TRBV7-8 | NA | TGTGCCAGCAGCTTAACAGGGAGTTCCAATGAGCAGTTCTTC | CASSLTGSSNEQFF